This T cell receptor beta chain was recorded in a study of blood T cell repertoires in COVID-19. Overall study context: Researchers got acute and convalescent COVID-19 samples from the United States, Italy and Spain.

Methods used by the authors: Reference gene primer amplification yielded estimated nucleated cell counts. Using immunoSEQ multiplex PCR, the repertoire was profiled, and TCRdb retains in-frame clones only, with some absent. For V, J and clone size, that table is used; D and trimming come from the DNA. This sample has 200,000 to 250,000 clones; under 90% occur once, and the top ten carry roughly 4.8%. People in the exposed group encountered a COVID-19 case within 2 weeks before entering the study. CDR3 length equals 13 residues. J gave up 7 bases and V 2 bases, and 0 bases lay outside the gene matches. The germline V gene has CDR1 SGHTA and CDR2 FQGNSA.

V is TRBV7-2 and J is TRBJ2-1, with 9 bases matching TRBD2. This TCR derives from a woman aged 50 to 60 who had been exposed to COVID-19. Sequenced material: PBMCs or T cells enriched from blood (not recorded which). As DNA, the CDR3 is TGTGCCAGCAGCTTACTAGCGGGGAATGAGCAGTTCTTC. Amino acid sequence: CASSLLAGNEQFF.